The entry that follows covers one T cell receptor beta chain sequence. Its target is unknown. The same CDR3 also results from other DNA sequences found in this sample. Only in-frame clones appear in the TCRdb table, and some are missing; sequencing was by immunoSEQ multiplex PCR. Of roughly 50,000 clones in the sample, around 90% are singletons; the top ten hold roughly 9.4%. These data originate in a study of OX40 agonist ivuxolimab in advanced cancers. Study-wide findings and caveats: Clonal expansion was seen in CD4+ and CD8+ blood T cells by week 6 at 0.1 to 3.0 mg/kg.

There are 11 residues in the CDR3. Trimming took off 1 base at V and 5 bases at J, with 3 bases between the two ends. Germline-derived CDR1 and CDR2 are MGHRA and YSYEKL. This TCR derives from an adult with an advanced solid tumor such as melanoma, head and neck, liver or kidney cancer. The V call is TRBV4-1, the J call TRBJ2-7, with D hard to call. This material consisted of CD4+ or CD8+ T cells sorted from blood, taken in a trial of the OX40 agonist ivuxolimab. CDR3 sequence (DNA): TGCGCCAGCAGCCAAGGCAACGAGCAGTACTTC. Translated, it gives CASSQGNEQYF.